Listed here is a single T cell receptor (beta chain). Its antigen is not known. This sample is drawn from a study of memory CD4+ T cells and cytomegalovirus serostatus. This table comes from immunoSEQ multiplex PCR, and its TCRdb copy is limited to in-frame clones, with some not included. The table lists tens of thousands of clones, 65% to 85% of them singletons. General study points: CMV serostatus prediction reached median AUC roughly 0.95, or 0.91 with US-trained model. Each of approximately 63 CMV-associated TCRbeta sequences occurred in one to five individuals. The CMV-associated TCR signature appears largely within the CD4+ memory repertoire.

The sort gate was single viable CD3+CD4+CD8-CD45RO+ cells for memory CD4+ T cells. Serum IgG to CMV pp150, pp28, p38 and p52 defined serostatus. The CDR3 runs to 13 residues. The V gene's germline CDR1 is SGHRS and CDR2 YFSETQ. The V end was cut by 0 bases, the J end by 4 bases, with 5 bases between. The specimen sequenced was memory CD4+ T cells from blood. This sequence joins TRBV5-1 and TRBJ1-5, with unresolved D. The TCR was taken from an adult in good health and CMV-seropositive. The CDR3, as DNA: TGCGCCAGCAGCTTGGCCGAGAATCAGCCCCAGCATTTT. Protein product: CASSLAENQPQHF. The whole variable domain, filled in from reference TRBV5-1 and TRBJ1-5, reads KAGVTQTPRYLIKTRGQQVTLSCSPISGHRSVSWYQQTPGQGLQFLFEYFSETQRNKGNFPGRFSGRQFSNSRSEMNVSTLELGDSALYLCASSLAENQPQHFGDGTRLSIL.